This passage covers 14 T cell receptor beta chains from one sample sequenced in a study of blood T cell repertoires in COVID-19. The method was immunoSEQ multiplex PCR; TCRdb's version includes in-frame clones alone and lacks a portion of them. Among 200,000 to 250,000 clones, 80% to 90% were seen once, and the ten largest hold more than 9%. The sequencing sample was made of peripheral blood. Source of these receptors: a woman of 80 years or more with acute or convalescent COVID-19.

The chain uses TRBV27 and TRBJ2-2; no clear D gene. Trimming removed 3 bases from V and 3 bases from J, with 8 bases in between. The CDR3 consists of 14 residues. Per germline, CDR1 MNHEY and CDR2 SMNVEV (reference sequence). This CDR3 reads CASSFSLYTGELFF. As DNA, the CDR3 is TGTGCCAGCAGTTTCTCACTATACACCGGGGAGCTGTTTTTT.

The chain combines TRBV19 with TRBJ1-4; the match to TRBD1 covers 8 bases. After removal of 5 bases from V and 1 base from J, the junction contained 0 bases not matched to a gene. In germline, CDR1 is LNHDA, CDR2 SQIVND (reference sequence). The CDR3 has 14 amino acids. The CDR3 DNA sequence: TGTGCCAGTAGTGGACAGGGAACTAATGAAAAACTGTTTTTT. Amino acid sequence: CASSGQGTNEKLFF. Supplemented by reference TRBV19 and TRBJ1-4, the full variable domain reads DGGITQSPKYLFRKEGQNVTLSCEQNLNHDAMYWYRQDPGQGLRLIYYSQIVNDFQKGDIAEGYSVSREKKESFPLTVTSAQKNPTAFYLCASSGQGTNEKLFFGSGTQLSVL.

This clone appeared a few times. The chain employs TRBV3-1 (or the pseudogene TRBV3-2) and TRBJ2-1; D gene ambiguous. V lost 1 base and J lost 7, with 11 bases in between. Germline values: CDR1 LGHDT, CDR2 YNNKEL (reference sequence). This CDR3 region has 14 residues. This CDR3 is CASSQAPDRNEQFF. The CDR3 DNA sequence: TGTGCCAGCAGCCAAGCACCAGATCGTAATGAGCAGTTCTTC.

Concerning this clone: The junction departs from the called germline gene at one end, perhaps through a read error. The chain combines TRBV3-1 (or the pseudogene TRBV3-2) with TRBJ2-2; 11 bases are a match to TRBD2. CDR3 length: 15 residues. Germline assignment: CDR1 LGHDT and CDR2 YNNKEL (reference sequence). Here the CDR3 DNA reads TGTGCCAGCAGACTAGCGGGAGCGAACGCCGGGGAGCTGTTTTTT. Translation gives CASRLAGANAGELFF.

The chain carries TRBV19 and TRBJ2-2; TRBD2 matches 14 bases. This CDR3 comprises 21 residues. Trimming at V came to 0 bases and at J to 4 bases, leaving 13 bases not matched to a gene. Germline V gene sequence: CDR1 LNHDA, CDR2 SQIVND (reference sequence). CDR3 sequence: CASSIESSGLAGVLGTGELFF. CDR3 DNA sequence: TGTGCCAGTAGTATAGAATCCTCGGGACTAGCGGGGGTCTTGGGCACCGGGGAGCTGTTTTTT.

This clone was picked up one time. The J gene is TRBJ2-7, the V gene TRBV4-2; D not certain. The CDR3 is 13 amino acids. The V gene's germline CDR1 is LGHNA and CDR2 YNFKEQ. The V end was cut by 0 bases, the J end by 2 bases, with 5 bases between. CDR3: CASSQDTTYEQYF. CDR3 nucleotide sequence: TGTGCCAGCAGCCAAGATACAACCTACGAGCAGTACTTC.

A remark on this clone: Other nucleotide sequences in the sample specify the same CDR3. The CDR3 DNA reads as TGTGCCAGCAGCTTAGATTCCAACCGGGGTGGCTACACCTTC. It translates to CASSLDSNRGGYTF. The genes are TRBV11-1 and TRBJ1-2; unclear D gene. Trimming shortened V by 1 base and J by 7 bases, and 13 bases separated the two germline ends. The CDR3 sequence is 14 residues long. Germline CDR1 reads SGHAT; CDR2 reads FQDESV (reference sequence).

The chain is built from TRBV5-1 and TRBJ2-7; 10 nucleotides line up with TRBD2. Per germline, CDR1 SGHRS and CDR2 YFSETQ. This CDR3 has 16 residues. J lost 4 bases, V lost 2 bases, and 9 bases had no gene match. The DNA of the CDR3 is TGCGCCAGCAGCTTTTTAGCGGGAGGCTCGGGGTACGAGCAGTACTTC. Amino acid sequence: CASSFLAGGSGYEQYF.

The chain is built from TRBV18 and TRBJ1-4; no clear D. Germline-derived CDR1 and CDR2 are KGHSH and LQKENI. V was shortened by 2 bases and J by 8 bases, with 27 bases between the two germline ends. There are 19 residues in the CDR3. CDR3 sequence: CASSPFILESDSSKEKLFF. In DNA form, the CDR3 reads TGTGCCAGCTCACCATTTATACTTGAGTCGGACTCATCAAAGGAAAAACTGTTTTTT. Using reference TRBV18 and TRBJ1-4 for the parts outside the CDR3, the full variable domain is NAGVMQNPRHLVRRRGQEARLRCSPMKGHSHVYWYRQLPEEGLKFMVYLQKENIIDESGMPKERFSAEFPKEGPSILRIQQVVRGDSAAYFCASSPFILESDSSKEKLFFGSGTQLSVL.

This chain links TRBV4-1 with TRBJ2-2, with a possible D match to TRBD2 (5 bases). Germline loops: CDR1 MGHRA, CDR2 YSYEKL. Trimming cost V 5 bases and J 1 base, with 11 bases left between them. The CDR3 sequence is 15 residues long. CDR3 residues: CASSGRTVNTGELFF. CDR3 nucleotide sequence: TGCGCCAGCAGCGGACGGACTGTGAACACCGGGGAGCTGTTTTTT.

The chain couples TRBV19 to TRBJ2-5, with a possible D match to TRBD1 (5 bases). With 6 bases removed from V and 1 base from J, the gap between germline ends came to 12 bases. This CDR3 is built from 14 residues. Germline V gene data show CDR1 as LNHDA and CDR2 as SQIVND (reference sequence). The CDR3 sequence is CASSSDRTQETQYF. CDR3 bases: TGTGCCAGTAGCTCAGACAGAACCCAAGAGACCCAGTACTTC.

This clone has only one observation. The V and J genes are TRBV7-8 and TRBJ2-7; D is unresolved. With 6 bases removed from V and 2 bases from J, the gap between germline ends came to 14 bases. Germline V CDR1 and CDR2: SGHVS, FQNEAQ. The CDR3 loop spans 14 amino acids. This CDR3 is CASRVAGTTYEQYF. The CDR3 DNA reads as TGTGCCAGCAGGGTTGCCGGAACTACCTACGAGCAGTACTTC.

This clone was counted once. The gene calls are TRBV19 and TRBJ1-5; tentative D call: TRBD1 (6 bases). This CDR3 has 16 residues. Germline V gene data show CDR1 as LNHDA and CDR2 as SQIVND (reference sequence). V lost 3 bases and J 0 bases, leaving 12 bases between the germline ends. As DNA, the CDR3 is TGTGCCAGTAGTATTGGCAGGGGCCCTAGCAATCAGCCCCAGCATTTT. Its translation: CASSIGRGPSNQPQHF.

The chain joins TRBV9 to TRBJ2-1; possible D gene TRBD2, 6 bases. Per the germline V gene, CDR1 is SGDLS and CDR2 is YYNGEE. The CDR3 length is 17 residues. The ends were cut back, 3 bases at V and 4 bases at J, with 20 bases in the middle. This CDR3 is CASSAPLGRGEYNEQFF. In DNA form, the CDR3 reads TGTGCCAGCAGCGCCCCTCTGGGGCGGGGCGAATACAATGAGCAGTTCTTC.